A single sample is the source of the 20 T cell receptor beta chains below, sequenced in a study of sequential checkpoint blockade in melanoma. This table comes from immunoSEQ multiplex PCR, and its TCRdb copy is limited to in-frame clones, with some not included. The table shows around 35,000 clones, with roughly a third occurring only once. Treatment described: randomized to nivolumab then ipilimumab (arm A) or the reverse (arm B). This sample comprised tumor tissue (inferred from file names), obtained from a patient given nivolumab and ipilimumab in sequence. The receptor source for this set is a human donor with melanoma.

Only a few counts were recorded for this clone. This chain connects TRBV11-3 to TRBJ1-2; 9 nucleotides line up with TRBD1. The CDR3 runs to 14 residues. CDR1 is SGHNT and CDR2 is YENEEA in the germline V gene. V lost 4 bases, J lost 10 bases, and 10 bases stayed unmatched. CDR3 sequence reads: CASSSGDRVVAYTF. In nucleotides, the CDR3 is TGTGCCAGCAGCTCAGGGGACAGGGTGGTAGCCTACACCTTC.

This chain uses TRBV9 with TRBJ2-5; 11 nucleotides align to TRBD2. The CDR3 sequence is 16 residues long. Germline CDR1 reads SGDLS; CDR2 reads YYNGEE. After removal of 9 bases from V and 7 bases from J, the junction contained 17 bases not matched to a gene. In DNA form, the CDR3 reads TGTGCCATTATACCGGAGGGGACTAGCGGCAAGAGGACCCAGTACTTC. It encodes CAIIPEGTSGKRTQYF.

The V call is TRBV19, the J call TRBJ1-2; D might be TRBD1 (5 bases). The germline gives CDR1 LNHDA, CDR2 SQIVND (reference sequence). V dropped 5 bases and J dropped 8 bases, with 12 bases sitting between them. The CDR3 has 12 residues. The CDR3 nucleotides are TGTGCCAGTAGTCTCGGGGCAGGAGGCTACACCTTC. Translation: CASSLGAGGYTF.

V is TRBV5-1 and J is TRBJ2-1; D is possibly TRBD2 (6 bases). The V and J ends lost 4 bases and 4 bases respectively, with 12 bases between them. The CDR3 length is 14 residues. In germline, CDR1 is SGHRS, CDR2 YFSETQ. CDR3 nucleotide sequence: TGCGCCAGCAGCCCCGGACTAACATACAATGAGCAGTTCTTC. This encodes CASSPGLTYNEQFF.

This clone was counted between two and nine times. The chain employs TRBV19 and TRBJ2-2; TRBD2 matches at 11 bases. V dropped 6 bases and J dropped 4; count of bases not matched to a gene: 7. Germline CDR1 LNHDA, CDR2 SQIVND (reference sequence). The CDR3 runs 16 residues. The CDR3: CASRVAGGPGTGELFF. DNA for the CDR3: TGTGCCAGTAGGGTAGCGGGAGGGCCGGGCACCGGGGAGCTGTTTTTT.

This rearrangement joins TRBV6-8 to TRBJ1-1; D gene unclear. CDR1 and CDR2 (germline): MNHGY, SAAAGT. The CDR3 extends over 17 amino acids. Trimming took 0 bases from V and 5 from J, leaving 19 bases between them. The CDR3 DNA sequence: TGTGCCAGCAGTTACTCGTCTGCTGGTAGTTGGTTAACTGAAGCTTTCTTT. Protein product: CASSYSSAGSWLTEAFF.

This clone showed up many times. This chain connects TRBV4-1 to TRBJ2-3, with D perhaps matching TRBD1 (5 bases). Germline V gene data show CDR1 as MGHRA and CDR2 as YSYEKL. This CDR3 spans 16 amino acids. Deletions cut 0 bases from V and 2 bases from J, with 12 bases between. The DNA of the CDR3 is TGCGCCAGCAGCCAAGAAGAAGGACATACCACAGATACGCAGTATTTT. Protein: CASSQEEGHTTDTQYF.

The rearrangement links TRBV11-3 to TRBJ2-7; 8 positions agree with TRBD2. J lost 3 bases, V lost 5 bases, and 12 bases had no gene match. This CDR3 is 16 amino acids long. Germline V gene sequence: CDR1 SGHNT, CDR2 YENEEA. Here the CDR3 reads CASSLLAGSGSYEQYF. In DNA form, the CDR3 reads TGTGCCAGCAGCCTACTGGCCGGGAGCGGGAGCTACGAGCAGTACTTC.

The J gene is TRBJ2-1, the V gene TRBV28; 9 bases align to TRBD1. Losses at the gene ends were 1 base for V and 6 bases for J; bases not matched to a gene: 4. Germline CDR1 and CDR2: MDHEN and SYDVKM. CDR3 length: 15 residues. DNA for the CDR3: TGTGCCAGCAGTTTATTAGGGACAGGGAGCAATGAGCAGTTCTTC. As protein: CASSLLGTGSNEQFF.

V and J are TRBV19 and TRBJ2-1, with D unresolved. CDR1 is LNHDA and CDR2 is SQIVND in the germline V gene (reference sequence). The V end lost 7 bases, the J end lost 5 bases, and 12 bases lay between the germline ends. There are 13 residues in the CDR3. The CDR3 loop reads CASTTDLNNEQFF. CDR3 bases: TGTGCCAGTACCACCGACCTCAACAATGAGCAGTTCTTC.

The gene calls are TRBV19 and TRBJ1-5; 8 bases line up with TRBD1. Trimming cost V 8 bases and J 6 bases; bases outside gene matches: 12. The V gene's germline CDR1 is LNHDA and CDR2 SQIVND (reference sequence). The CDR3 extends over 15 amino acids. In DNA form, the CDR3 reads TGTGCCAGTCGACAGGGGATGTGGGAAGGTCAGCCCCAGCATTTT. The encoded protein is CASRQGMWEGQPQHF.

The chain is built from TRBV28 and TRBJ2-7, with D possibly matching TRBD1 (6 bases). Germline CDR1 is MDHEN and CDR2 is SYDVKM. This CDR3 is built from 13 residues. V was pared by 6 bases and J by 3 bases, with 12 bases between. This CDR3 reads CASRITGNYEQYF. CDR3 nucleotide sequence: TGTGCCAGCAGAATAACAGGGAACTACGAGCAGTACTTC.

CDR3 protein: CASPRDRDPQEGEKLFF. The CDR3 DNA reads TGCGCCAGCCCGCGGGACAGAGACCCCCAGGAAGGCGAAAAACTGTTTTTT. V gene TRBV4-1 combines with J gene TRBJ1-4, with 7 bases identical to TRBD1. CDR3 size: 17 residues. Unmatched junction bases numbered 20, after V lost 8 bases and J lost 8 bases. Per the germline V gene, CDR1 is MGHRA and CDR2 is YSYEKL.

CDR3: CAWSYSNRDEKLFF. In nucleotides, the CDR3 is TGTGCCTGGAGTTACTCGAACAGGGATGAAAAACTGTTTTTT. V gene TRBV30 combines with J gene TRBJ1-4; maybe TRBD1 (6 bases). Looked up from germline, CDR1 is GTSNPN and CDR2 is SVGIG (reference sequence). V lost 2 bases and J lost 6, with 13 bases in between. The CDR3 has 14 amino acids.

The chain employs TRBV6-8 and TRBJ1-3, with TRBD1 matching over 7 bases. The J segment lost 2 bases and the V segment lost 6 bases, leaving 4 bases of the junction unmatched. The CDR3 loop spans 14 amino acids. The germline V gene has CDR1 MNHGY and CDR2 SAAAGT. This CDR3 is CASSTDRAGNTIYF. CDR3 nucleotides: TGTGCCAGCAGCACCGACAGGGCTGGAAACACCATATATTTT.

The chain is built from TRBV19 and TRBJ2-1; 9 bases line up with TRBD2. CDR1 and CDR2 (germline): LNHDA, SQIVND (reference sequence). This CDR3 is built from 14 residues. Germline trimming cut 6 bases from V and 9 bases from J; bases unmatched to any gene: 9. The CDR3 region has the DNA TGTGCCAGTAGCGCTAGCGGGGCTTGGGGTGAGCAGTTCTTC. Its protein product is CASSASGAWGEQFF. The whole variable domain, filled in from reference TRBV19 and TRBJ2-1, reads DGGITQSPKYLFRKEGQNVTLSCEQNLNHDAMYWYRQDPGQGLRLIYYSQIVNDFQKGDIAEGYSVSREKKESFPLTVTSAQKNPTAFYLCASSASGAWGEQFFGPGTRLTVL.

V gene TRBV19 combines with J gene TRBJ1-5; the D is unclear. The V end lost 5 bases, the J end lost 1 base, and 12 bases lay between the germline ends. The germline V gene encodes CDR1 LNHDA and CDR2 SQIVND (reference sequence). The CDR3 has 15 amino acids. The CDR3 sequence: CASSFIGSSNQPQHF. The CDR3, as DNA: TGTGCCAGTAGTTTCATAGGGAGCAGCAATCAGCCCCAGCATTTT.

This clone occurred many times. The rearrangement joins TRBV11-3 to TRBJ2-2, with D unclear. Between the trimmed V and J ends, which lost 5 bases and 6 bases, there was a span of 19 bases. Germline V gene data show CDR1 as SGHNT and CDR2 as YENEEA. This CDR3 is built from 16 residues. The CDR3 is CASSPRTLQLAGELFF. In nucleotides, the CDR3 is TGTGCCAGCAGCCCCAGGACCCTACAGCTGGCCGGGGAGCTGTTTTTT.

The table lists this clone with a few counts. The J gene is TRBJ2-1, the V gene TRBV11-3; 9 positions match TRBD1. Germline CDR1 and CDR2: SGHNT and YENEEA. After removal of 5 bases from V and 8 bases from J, the junction contained 10 bases not matched to a gene. The CDR3 sequence is 15 residues long. The DNA for the CDR3 is TGTGCCAGCAGCGCGGGGGACAGGGTTTTTCATGAGCAGTTCTTC. Translation: CASSAGDRVFHEQFF. Full variable domain (outside the CDR3, taken from reference TRBV11-3 and TRBJ2-1): EAGVVQSPRYKIIEKKQPVAFWCNPISGHNTLYWYLQNLGQGPELLIRYENEEAVDDSQLPKDRFSAERLKGVDSTLKIQPAELGDSAVYLCASSAGDRVFHEQFFGPGTRLTVL.

This clone appeared a few times. This chain connects TRBV7-5 to TRBJ1-6. TRBV7-5 is flagged as a pseudogene. The CDR3 sequence is 15 residues long. The CDR3 loop reads CVRSLGAGRDSPLHF. The DNA for the CDR3 is TGTGTCAGAAGCTTAGGAGCGGGGCGGGATTCACCCCTCCACTTT.